This entry is about one TCR beta chain. The antigen is unknown. This is likely a read error, given that the CDR3 carries no conserved phenylalanine or tryptophan at its end. The source of the sample is a study of tumor and adjacent non-tumor tissue in lung cancer. Three rounds of nested PCR, following a modified ARM-PCR protocol, produced the TCRbeta library. TCRdb reanalysed the multiplex PCR reads using MiXCR and keeps one entry per CDR3 protein. The data contain fewer than 120,000 distinct CDR3 sequences, approximately 84% of them singletons. General study findings and limits: Higher tumor TCR diversity was associated with shorter survival. Tumor repertoires had a smaller top 100 clone share than normal lung.

The CDR3 has 14 residues. Trimming cost V 8 bases and J 0 bases, with 13 bases left between them. Germline CDR1 is MNHNY and CDR2 is SVGAGI (reference sequence). The template was RNA from unsorted bulk tissue. The chain couples TRBV6-6 to TRBJ1-1; no clear D. The receptor comes from a man between 65 and 85 years old with non-small cell lung cancer. Material: lung tumor tissue. In DNA form, the CDR3 reads TGTGCCAGCTATGTCGGATTATTGAACACTGAAGCTTTCGTT. Amino acids: CASYVGLLNTEAFV.